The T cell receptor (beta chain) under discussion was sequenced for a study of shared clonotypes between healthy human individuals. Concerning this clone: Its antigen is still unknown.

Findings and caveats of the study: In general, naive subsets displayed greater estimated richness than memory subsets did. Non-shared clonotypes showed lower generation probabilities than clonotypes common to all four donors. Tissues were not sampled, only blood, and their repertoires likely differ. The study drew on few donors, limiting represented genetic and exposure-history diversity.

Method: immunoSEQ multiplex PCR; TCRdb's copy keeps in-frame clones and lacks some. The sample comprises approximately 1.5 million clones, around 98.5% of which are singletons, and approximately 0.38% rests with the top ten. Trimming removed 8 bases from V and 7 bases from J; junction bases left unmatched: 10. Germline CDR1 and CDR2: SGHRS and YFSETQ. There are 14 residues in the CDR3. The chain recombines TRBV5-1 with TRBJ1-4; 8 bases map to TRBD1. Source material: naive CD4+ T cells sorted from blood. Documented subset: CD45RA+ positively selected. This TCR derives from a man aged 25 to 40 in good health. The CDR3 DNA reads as TGCGCCAGTTCAGGACAGGGCCATTTTGAAAAACTGTTTTTT. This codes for CASSGQGHFEKLFF.